The subject of this entry is one TCR beta chain. The antigen is undetermined. The protocol was immunoSEQ multiplex PCR, while the TCRdb copy is restricted to in-frame clones and leaves out a portion. The data show around 370,000 clones, approximately 85% seen once. Treatment indicated: some 20 received Ad26.COV2.S at low or high dose, single or two shots; 5 received placebo; per-sample allocation not given. Sample collection was performed on day 63 after the first vaccine or placebo injection. This sample was taken from a study of Ad26.COV2.S vaccination and SARS-CoV-2 variants. Study-level results: The TCR breadth and depth analyses may have produced an underestimate of total T cell responses.

This CDR3 is 14 amino acids long. V was clipped by 1 base and J by 3 bases, with 10 bases between them. CDR1 and CDR2 (germline): SGHTA, FQGNSA. This rearrangement joins TRBV7-2 to TRBJ2-7, with D perhaps matching TRBD1 or TRBD2 (5 bases each). The TCR was taken from a person between 18 and 59 years old who received the Ad26.COV2.S COVID-19 vaccine or a placebo. Sequencing was performed on peripheral blood, taken in a trial of Ad26.COV2.S vaccine versus placebo. As DNA, the CDR3 is TGTGCCAGCAGCTTAGATTGGGGGAGCTACGAGCAGTACTTC. Encoded protein: CASSLDWGSYEQYF.